The clone carrying this T cell receptor (beta chain) was counted many times. Its cognate antigen is unknown. The data are from a study of regulatory T cells in long-lasting Graves disease. About the study: The term persistent Graves' disease signified upward of 5 years on antithyroid drugs with positive TSH receptor antibodies.

Points from the study as a whole: Favoring TRBV28, TRBJ1-2 and TRBJ2-5 was a feature seen in persistent disease.

The time point: persistent/refractory GD, antithyroid drugs over 5 years with positive TRAb. Construction of the TCR library relied on RNA isolated from PBMCs. The authors diagnosed Graves' disease using American Thyroid Association guidelines. Patients hailed from an endocrinology department in Xi'an, China. V was clipped by 3 bases and J by 3 bases, with 3 bases between them. CDR1 MDHEN and CDR2 SYDVKM come from the germline V gene. The CDR3 contains 13 residues. Through Arm-PCR of CDR3 regions and iRepertoire HTBI primers, TCR beta libraries were built. TCRdb used MiXCR to reprocess the multiplex PCR reads, holding one entry per CDR3 protein. The repertoire holds roughly 450,000 distinct CDR3 sequences, with 20% to 25% as singletons.

The sample here was peripheral blood mononuclear cells (PBMCs), taken when the disease was refractory, from a patient treated with antithyroid drugs. The V and J genes are TRBV28 and TRBJ1-6; unclear D gene. The source of this sequence is a female donor with Graves disease. The CDR3 nucleotides are TGTGCCAGCAGTTTGGACTATAATTCACCCCTCCACTTT. Residues: CASSLDYNSPLHF. The variable domain in full, with the rest retrieved from reference TRBV28 and TRBJ1-6, is DVKVTQSSRYLVKRTGEKVFLECVQDMDHENMFWYRQDPGLGLRLIYFSYDVKMKEKGDIPEGYSVSREKKERFSLILESASTNQTSMYLCASSLDYNSPLHFGNGTRLTVT.